The source of this TCR beta chain is a study of regulatory T cells in long-lasting Graves disease. Sample time point: newly diagnosed GD, antithyroid drugs for less than 3 months. Researchers made the TCR library from RNA that was extracted from PBMCs. This clonotype was detected only a few times. As yet, its antigen is unknown. Germline values: CDR1 MNHEY, CDR2 SVGAGI. J was trimmed by 4 bases and V by 2 bases; bases with no gene match: 7. The CDR3 loop spans 15 amino acids. Construction of the TCR beta libraries employed iRepertoire HTBI primers in conjunction with Arm-PCR of CDR3 regions. MiXCR, applied by TCRdb to the multiplex PCR reads, yields one record per CDR3 protein. The data contain under 500,000 distinct CDR3 sequences, roughly 15% of them singletons. General observations from the study: Samples came from peripheral blood alone, without thyroid tissue.

This same sample was also taken into another study, of T cells in Graves' hyperthyroidism and ophthalmopathy. That work states: Clinical symptoms, serum thyroxine and TRAb, thyroid ultrasound and orbital computed tomography together formed the diagnostic basis. The HTBI set primed first-round TCR CDR3 RT-PCR.

V is TRBV6-5 and J is TRBJ1-1, with 7 positions matching TRBD1. This material consisted of peripheral blood mononuclear cells (PBMCs), taken at new diagnosis, from a patient treated with antithyroid drugs. The receptor's source is a woman in her thirties with Graves disease. The CDR3 here is CASSYDRAVGTEAFF. The CDR3 nucleotides read TGTGCCAGCAGTTACGACAGGGCGGTAGGCACTGAAGCTTTCTTT.